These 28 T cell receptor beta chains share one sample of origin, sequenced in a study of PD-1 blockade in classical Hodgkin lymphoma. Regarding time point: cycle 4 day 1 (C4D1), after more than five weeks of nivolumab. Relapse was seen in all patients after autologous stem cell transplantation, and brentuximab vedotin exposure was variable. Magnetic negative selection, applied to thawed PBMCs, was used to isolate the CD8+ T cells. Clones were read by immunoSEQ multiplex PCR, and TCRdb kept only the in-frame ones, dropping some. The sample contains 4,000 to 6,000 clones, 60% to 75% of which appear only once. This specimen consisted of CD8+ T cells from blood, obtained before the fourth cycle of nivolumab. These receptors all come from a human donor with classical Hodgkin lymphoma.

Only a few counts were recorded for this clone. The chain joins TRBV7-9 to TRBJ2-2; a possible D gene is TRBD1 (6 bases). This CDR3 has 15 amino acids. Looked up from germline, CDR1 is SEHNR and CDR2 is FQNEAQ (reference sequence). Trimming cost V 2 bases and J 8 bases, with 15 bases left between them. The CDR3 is CASSLPDRANGELFF. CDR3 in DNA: TGTGCCAGCAGCTTACCGGACAGAGCGAATGGGGAGCTGTTTTTT. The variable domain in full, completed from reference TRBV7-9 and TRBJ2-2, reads DTGVSQNPRHKITKRGQNVTFRCDPISEHNRLYWYRQTLGQGPEFLTYFQNEAQLEKSRLLSDRFSAERPKGSFSTLEIQRTEQGDSAMYLCASSLPDRANGELFFGEGSRLTVL.

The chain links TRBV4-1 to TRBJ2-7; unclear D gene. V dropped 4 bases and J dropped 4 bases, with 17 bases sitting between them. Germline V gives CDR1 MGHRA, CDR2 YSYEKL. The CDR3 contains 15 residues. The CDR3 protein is CASSPDPEVGYEQYF. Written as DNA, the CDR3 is TGCGCCAGCAGCCCAGACCCCGAAGTAGGGTACGAGCAGTACTTC.

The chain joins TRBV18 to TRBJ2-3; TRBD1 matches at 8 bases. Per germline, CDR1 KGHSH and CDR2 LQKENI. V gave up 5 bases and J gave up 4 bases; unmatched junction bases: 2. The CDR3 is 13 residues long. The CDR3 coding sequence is TGTGCCAGCTCATTGACAGGGGCAGATACGCAGTATTTT. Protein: CASSLTGADTQYF.

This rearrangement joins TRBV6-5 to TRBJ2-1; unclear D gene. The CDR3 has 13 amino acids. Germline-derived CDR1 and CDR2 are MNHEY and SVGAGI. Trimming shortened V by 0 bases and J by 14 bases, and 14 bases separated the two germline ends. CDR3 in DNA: TGTGCCAGCAGTTACTCCCCGACCGACATAGAGTTCTTC. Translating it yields CASSYSPTDIEFF.

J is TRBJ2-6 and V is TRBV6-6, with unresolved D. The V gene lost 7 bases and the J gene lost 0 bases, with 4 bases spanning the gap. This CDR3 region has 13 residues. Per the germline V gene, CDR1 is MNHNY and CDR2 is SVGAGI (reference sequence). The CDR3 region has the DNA TGTGCCAGCACCATCTCTGGGGCCAACGTCCTGACTTTC. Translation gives CASTISGANVLTF.

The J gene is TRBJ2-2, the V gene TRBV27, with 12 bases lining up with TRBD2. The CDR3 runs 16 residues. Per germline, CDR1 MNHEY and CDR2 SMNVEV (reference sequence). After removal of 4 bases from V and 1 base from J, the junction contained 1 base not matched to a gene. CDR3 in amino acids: CASSWGLAGNTGELFF. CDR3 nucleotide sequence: TGTGCCAGCAGTTGGGGACTAGCGGGGAACACCGGGGAGCTGTTTTTT.

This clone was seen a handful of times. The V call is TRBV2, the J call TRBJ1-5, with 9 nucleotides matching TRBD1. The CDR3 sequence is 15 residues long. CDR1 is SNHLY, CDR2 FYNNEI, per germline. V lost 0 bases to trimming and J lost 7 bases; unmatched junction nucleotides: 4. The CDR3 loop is CASSEAVTGGQPQHF. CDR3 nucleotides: TGTGCCAGCAGTGAAGCCGTGACAGGGGGACAGCCCCAGCATTTT.

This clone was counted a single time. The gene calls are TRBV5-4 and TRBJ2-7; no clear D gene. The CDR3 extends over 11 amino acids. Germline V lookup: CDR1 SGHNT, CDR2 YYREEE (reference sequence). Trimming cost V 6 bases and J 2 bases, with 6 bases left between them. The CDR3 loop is CASKRPYEQYF. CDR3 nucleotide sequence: TGTGCCAGCAAAAGGCCCTACGAGCAGTACTTC.

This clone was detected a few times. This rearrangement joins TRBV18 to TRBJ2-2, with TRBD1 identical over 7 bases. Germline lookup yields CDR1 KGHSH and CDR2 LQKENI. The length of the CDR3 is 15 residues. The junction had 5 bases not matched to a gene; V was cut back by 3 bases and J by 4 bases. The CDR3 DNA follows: TGTGCCAGCTCACCCCGGGACAGCCCCACCGGGGAGCTGTTTTTT. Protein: CASSPRDSPTGELFF.

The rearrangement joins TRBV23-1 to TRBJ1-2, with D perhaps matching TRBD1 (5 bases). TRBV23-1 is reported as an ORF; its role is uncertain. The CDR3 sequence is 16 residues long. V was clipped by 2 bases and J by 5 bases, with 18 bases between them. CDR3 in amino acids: CASSQPKGHPTYGYTF. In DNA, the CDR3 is TGCGCCAGCAGTCAACCGAAAGGACACCCCACGTATGGCTACACCTTC.

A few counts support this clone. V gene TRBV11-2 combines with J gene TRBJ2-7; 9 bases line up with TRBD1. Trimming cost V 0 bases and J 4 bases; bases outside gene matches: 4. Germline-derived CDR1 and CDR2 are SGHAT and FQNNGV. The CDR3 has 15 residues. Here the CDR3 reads CASSLDGDRVYEQYF. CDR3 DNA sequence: TGTGCCAGCAGCTTAGATGGGGACAGGGTTTACGAGCAGTACTTC.

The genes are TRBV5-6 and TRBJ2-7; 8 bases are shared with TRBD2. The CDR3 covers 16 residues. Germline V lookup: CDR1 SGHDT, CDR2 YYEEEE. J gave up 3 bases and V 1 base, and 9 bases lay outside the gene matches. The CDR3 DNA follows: TGTGCCAGCAGCTTGATGGCTAGCGGGCTCGTCTACGAGCAGTACTTC. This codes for CASSLMASGLVYEQYF.

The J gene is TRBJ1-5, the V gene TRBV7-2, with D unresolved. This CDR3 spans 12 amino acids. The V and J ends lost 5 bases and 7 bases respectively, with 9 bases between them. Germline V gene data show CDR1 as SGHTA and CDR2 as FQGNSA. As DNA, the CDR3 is TGTGCCAGCAGCCGGGAGGGACAGCCCCAGCATTTT. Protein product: CASSREGQPQHF.

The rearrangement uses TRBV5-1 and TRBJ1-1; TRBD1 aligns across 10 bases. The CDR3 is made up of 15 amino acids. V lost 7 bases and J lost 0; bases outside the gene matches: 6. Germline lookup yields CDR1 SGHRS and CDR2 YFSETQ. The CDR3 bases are TGCGCCAGCGGCCCCGGGACAGGGGTGAACACTGAAGCTTTCTTT. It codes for CASGPGTGVNTEAFF. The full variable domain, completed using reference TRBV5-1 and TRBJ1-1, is KAGVTQTPRYLIKTRGQQVTLSCSPISGHRSVSWYQQTPGQGLQFLFEYFSETQRNKGNFPGRFSGRQFSNSRSEMNVSTLELGDSALYLCASGPGTGVNTEAFFGQGTRLTVV.

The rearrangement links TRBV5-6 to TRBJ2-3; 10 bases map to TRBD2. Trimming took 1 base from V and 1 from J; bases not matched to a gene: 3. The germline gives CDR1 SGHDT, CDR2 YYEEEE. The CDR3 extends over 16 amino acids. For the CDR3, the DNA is TGTGCCAGCAGCTTGTTACTAGCGGGACGCACAGATACGCAGTATTTT. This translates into CASSLLLAGRTDTQYF.

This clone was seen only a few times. The CDR3 sequence: CSAGPDRGYTF. For the CDR3, the DNA is TGCAGTGCTGGGCCAGATCGTGGCTACACCTTC. This chain joins TRBV20-1 and TRBJ1-2; D unclear. With 5 bases removed from V and 7 bases from J, the gap between germline ends came to 11 bases. The CDR3 length is 11 residues. CDR1 is DFQATT and CDR2 is SNEGSKA in the germline V gene (reference sequence).

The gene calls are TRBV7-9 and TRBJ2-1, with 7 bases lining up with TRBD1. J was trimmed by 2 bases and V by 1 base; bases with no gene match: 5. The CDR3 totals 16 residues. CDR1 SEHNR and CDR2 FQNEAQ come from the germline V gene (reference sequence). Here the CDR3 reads CASSLGPTGPYNEQFF. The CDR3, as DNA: TGTGCCAGCAGCTTAGGACCGACAGGGCCCTACAATGAGCAGTTCTTC.

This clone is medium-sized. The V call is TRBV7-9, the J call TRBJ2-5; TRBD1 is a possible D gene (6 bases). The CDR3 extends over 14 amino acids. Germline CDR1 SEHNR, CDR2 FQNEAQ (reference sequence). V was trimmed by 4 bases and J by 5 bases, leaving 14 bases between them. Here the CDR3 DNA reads TGTGCCAGCAGCTCGACAGGTCGAGGGGAGACCCAGTACTTC. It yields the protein CASSSTGRGETQYF.

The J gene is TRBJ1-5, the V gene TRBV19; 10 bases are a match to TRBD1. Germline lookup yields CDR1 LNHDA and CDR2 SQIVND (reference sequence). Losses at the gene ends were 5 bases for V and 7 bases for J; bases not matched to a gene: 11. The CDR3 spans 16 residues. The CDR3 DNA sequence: TGTGCCAGTAGTGGAATCCCGGGACAGGGGAACCAGCCCCAGCATTTT. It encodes CASSGIPGQGNQPQHF.

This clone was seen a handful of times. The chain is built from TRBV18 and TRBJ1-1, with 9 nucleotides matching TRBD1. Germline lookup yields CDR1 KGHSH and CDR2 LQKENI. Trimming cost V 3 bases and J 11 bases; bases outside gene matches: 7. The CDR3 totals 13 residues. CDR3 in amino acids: CASSPLDRGRAFF. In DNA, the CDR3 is TGTGCCAGCTCACCCTTGGACAGGGGACGGGCTTTCTTT.

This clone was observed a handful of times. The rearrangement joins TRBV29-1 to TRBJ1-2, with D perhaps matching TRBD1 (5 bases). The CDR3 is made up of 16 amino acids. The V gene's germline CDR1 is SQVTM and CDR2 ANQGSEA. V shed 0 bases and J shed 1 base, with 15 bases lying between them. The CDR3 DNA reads TGCAGCGTTGAAGATCCCCCAGACAGCTATAACTATGGCTACACCTTC. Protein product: CSVEDPPDSYNYGYTF.

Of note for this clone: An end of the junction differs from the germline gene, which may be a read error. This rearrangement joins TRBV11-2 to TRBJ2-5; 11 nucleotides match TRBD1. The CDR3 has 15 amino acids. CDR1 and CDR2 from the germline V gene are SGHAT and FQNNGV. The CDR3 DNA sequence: TGTGCCAGCAACTTACAGGACAGGGGGCGAGAGACCCAGTACTTC. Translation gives CASNLQDRGRETQYF.

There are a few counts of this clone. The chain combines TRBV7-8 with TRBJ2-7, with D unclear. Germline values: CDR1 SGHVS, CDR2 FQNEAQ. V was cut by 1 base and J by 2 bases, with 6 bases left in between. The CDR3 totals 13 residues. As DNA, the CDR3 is TGTGCCAGCAGCTTAGAGGCAGCCTACGAGCAGTACTTC. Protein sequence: CASSLEAAYEQYF.

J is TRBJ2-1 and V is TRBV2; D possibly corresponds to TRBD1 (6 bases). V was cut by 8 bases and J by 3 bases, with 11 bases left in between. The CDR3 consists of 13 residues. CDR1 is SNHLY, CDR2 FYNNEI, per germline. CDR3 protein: CASVGGNYNEQFF. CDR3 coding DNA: TGTGCCAGCGTTGGGGGCAACTACAATGAGCAGTTCTTC.

The CDR3 region is CASSIPSGSYGYTF. CDR3 coding DNA: TGTGCCAGTAGTATACCCTCCGGGAGCTATGGCTACACCTTC. The chain uses TRBV19 and TRBJ1-2, with unresolved D. V shed 2 bases and J shed 4 bases, with 11 bases lying between them. CDR3 length: 14 residues. The germline gives CDR1 LNHDA, CDR2 SQIVND (reference sequence).

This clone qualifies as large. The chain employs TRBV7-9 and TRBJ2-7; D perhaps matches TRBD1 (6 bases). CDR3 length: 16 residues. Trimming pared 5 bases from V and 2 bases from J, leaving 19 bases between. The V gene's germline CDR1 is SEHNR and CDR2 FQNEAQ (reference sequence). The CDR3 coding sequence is TGTGCCAGCAGCCTCCGCACAGGGAATGGGCCCTACGAGCAGTACTTC. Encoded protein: CASSLRTGNGPYEQYF. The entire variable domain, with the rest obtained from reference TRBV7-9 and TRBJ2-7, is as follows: DTGVSQNPRHKITKRGQNVTFRCDPISEHNRLYWYRQTLGQGPEFLTYFQNEAQLEKSRLLSDRFSAERPKGSFSTLEIQRTEQGDSAMYLCASSLRTGNGPYEQYFGPGTRLTVT.

This CDR3 is CASSQGGSPLHF. The CDR3 DNA sequence: TGCGCCAGCAGTCAGGGAGGTTCACCCCTCCACTTT. The rearrangement links TRBV4-1 to TRBJ1-6; maybe TRBD1 (5 bases). This CDR3 is 12 amino acids long. The germline gives CDR1 MGHRA, CDR2 YSYEKL. V lost 6 bases, J lost 9 bases, and 9 bases lay in between.

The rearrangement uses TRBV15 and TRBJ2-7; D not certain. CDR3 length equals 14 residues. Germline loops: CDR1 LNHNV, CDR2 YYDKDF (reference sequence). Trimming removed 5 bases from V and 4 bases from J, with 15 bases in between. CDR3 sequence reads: CATSERNVRYEQYF. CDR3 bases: TGTGCCACCAGCGAGCGTAACGTAAGGTACGAGCAGTACTTC. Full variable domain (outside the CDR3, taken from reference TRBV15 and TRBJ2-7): DAMVIQNPRYQVTQFGKPVTLSCSQTLNHNVMYWYQQKSSQAPKLLFHYYDKDFNNEADTPDNFQSRRPNTSFCFLDIRSPGLGDTAMYLCATSERNVRYEQYFGPGTRLTVT.